These T cell receptor beta chains were read from a single sample in a study of cytomegalovirus exposure and HLA in healthy donors. Generated by immunoSEQ multiplex PCR, the TCRdb table keeps only in-frame clones and is missing some. The top ten clones hold roughly 5.8% of a sample with around 130,000 clones, approximately 80% of them seen once. Input material: PBMCs. These receptors all stem from a man aged 18-30 years in good health and CMV-seropositive. CDR3s include the opening cysteine and the closing phenylalanine or tryptophan. D genes are given only for firm matches. The size field is filled for only some rows; it gives once, few, many or a size class.

NA	NA	TRBV19	TRBJ2-4	CASSPWTDENIQYF	TGTGCCAGTAGTCCCTGGACAGACGAAAACATTCAGTACTTC
NA	NA	TRBV9	TRBJ1-5	CASSVDGGSNQPQHF	TGTGCCAGCAGCGTAGACGGGGGTAGCAATCAGCCCCAGCATTTT
TRBD2	NA	TRBV5-1	TRBJ2-3	CASSPGTSGGADTQYF	TGCGCCAGCAGCCCGGGGACTAGCGGGGGTGCAGATACGCAGTATTTT
NA	NA	TRBV18	TRBJ1-6	CASSQNGQYSPLHF	TGTGCCAGCTCACAAAACGGACAGTATTCACCCCTCCACTTT
TRBD2	NA	TRBV29-1	TRBJ2-2	CSVEGSSGSNTGELFF	TGCAGCGTTGAAGGATCTAGCGGGAGTAACACCGGGGAGCTGTTTTTT
NA	NA	TRBV4-1	TRBJ2-7	CASSQDSGRYEQYF	TGCGCCAGCAGCCAAGATTCAGGTAGATACGAGCAGTACTTC
NA	NA	TRBV30	TRBJ2-3	CAWRLQEGWYTQYF	TGTGCCTGGAGGCTACAGGAGGGTTGGTATACGCAGTATTTT
NA	NA	TRBV25-1	TRBJ1-1	CASSEYGTGMNTEAFF	TGTGCCAGCAGTGAATACGGAACGGGGATGAACACTGAAGCTTTCTTT
NA	few	TRBV14	TRBJ1-4	CASSPVHEGRSTNEKLFF	TGTGCCAGCAGCCCGGTACACGAGGGGAGGTCGACTAATGAAAAACTGTTTTTT
NA	once	TRBV7-8	TRBJ2-7	CASSPGLRVTYEQYF	TGTGCCAGCAGCCCCGGTCTCAGGGTGACCTACGAGCAGTACTTC
NA	NA	TRBV12-5	TRBJ2-5	CASGPQGEHQETQYF	TGTGCTAGTGGCCCCCAGGGCGAGCACCAAGAGACCCAGTACTTC
TRBD2	NA	TRBV5-4	TRBJ2-3	CASSLGSSGGDTQYF	TGTGCCAGCAGCTTGGGCTCTAGCGGGGGAGATACGCAGTATTTT